This T cell receptor beta chain was identified in a study of blood T cells in healthy people across ages. This clonotype was seen only a few times. A second PCR, run for about 6 to 11 cycles, used a sample-barcoded 5' primer plus a J-beta primer mix. MiXCR, run by TCRdb on the 5' RACE reads, gives a single entry per CDR3 protein. Of around 1,100,000 distinct CDR3 sequences listed, less than 45% are singletons. The V gene lost 3 bases and the J gene lost 5 bases, with 11 bases spanning the gap. The germline V gene has CDR1 DFQATT and CDR2 SNEGSKA (reference sequence). This CDR3 spans 13 amino acids. The chain employs TRBV20-1 and TRBJ1-5; D is undetermined. This clonotype originated in a man younger than 35 in good health. The sequenced sample consisted of blood. CDR3 protein: CSARRTNDQPQHF. The CDR3 DNA reads as TGCAGTGCTAGGCGGACGAATGATCAGCCCCAGCATTTT.